A selection of T cell receptor beta chains follows, all from one sample in a study of blood T cell repertoires in COVID-19. Here immunoSEQ multiplex PCR was the method, and the copy in TCRdb shows in-frame clones only, minus some. In the table there are about 220,000 clones, over 65% of which are singletons. Sequencing input: PBMCs or T cells enriched from blood (not recorded which). These receptors all come from a woman aged 60 to 75 who had recovered from COVID-19. Both conserved end residues are trimmed from each CDR3. Fields, in order: clone size, J gene, V gene, D gene, CDR3 protein. D genes are given only for firm matches. Rows may omit the clone size; those that give it use once, few, many or a size class.

-	TRBJ2-1	TRBV4-2	TRBD1	ASSQDRRRDRAVYEQF
-	TRBJ1-2	TRBV11-3	-	ASSLTSVGVSV
-	TRBJ1-2	TRBV10-3	-	AISVDHRLHGYT
-	TRBJ2-4	TRBV7-8	-	ASSLGGSGAKNIQY
-	TRBJ1-6	TRBV7-2	-	ASSPPGSGYYNSPLH
-	TRBJ1-2	TRBV4-3	-	ASSQSPRGANYGYT
-	TRBJ1-1	TRBV7-9	-	ASSLYQGNTEAF
few	TRBJ2-3	TRBV18	TRBD1	ASSREPGQPTDTQY
-	TRBJ1-2	TRBV15	-	ATSRDTTNYGYT
-	TRBJ2-5	TRBV7-9	-	ASSLREMPQETQY
few	TRBJ2-1	TRBV2	TRBD1	ARDRVDLDEQF
-	TRBJ2-1	TRBV11-1	TRBD2	ASSSTSGRASNEQF
-	TRBJ1-4	TRBV11-2	-	ASSPRWGDNEKLF
once	TRBJ1-3	TRBV9	-	ASSVTTGTGNTIY
once	TRBJ2-3	TRBV7-8	-	ASSLVGGQFTDTQY
-	TRBJ2-1	TRBV2	-	ASFLRGSNEQF
-	TRBJ2-7	TRBV2	-	ASNGLVSYEQY
-	TRBJ2-1	TRBV6-5	TRBD2	ASSYPRTSGSDEQF
-	TRBJ1-1	TRBV7-6	TRBD1	ASSFSGDRVAEAF
-	TRBJ2-5	TRBV5-4	-	ASSFPQGQETQY
-	TRBJ2-3	TRBV19	-	ASSHIRTNTDTQY
-	TRBJ1-1	TRBV6-5	-	ASSSPGVLTEAF
-	TRBJ1-1	TRBV18	-	ASSPPSGDSEAF
-	TRBJ2-7	TRBV4-2	TRBD2	ASSQGNGPSGRAYEQY
once	TRBJ1-3	TRBV11-2	TRBD1	ASSRPGQGTGNTIY
-	TRBJ2-1	TRBV12-5	TRBD1	ASGRGQGEDNEQF
-	TRBJ2-2	TRBV6-2/TRBV6-3	-	ASSYGKGRQASVTGELF